This is a list of T cell receptor beta chains from one sample in a study of cytomegalovirus exposure and HLA in healthy donors. Measured with immunoSEQ multiplex PCR; TCRdb has only the in-frame clones, and not every one. Counted here are about 80,000 clones, roughly four fifths occurring once; the ten biggest clones make up around an eighth. The source material was PBMCs. The receptor set was obtained from a human donor in good health. The CDR3 runs from the conserved cysteine through the conserved F or W. A D gene is named only where the DNA matches it firmly. Size values are once, few and many counts, or a class for expanded clones, and some rows have none.

j_gene	abundance	v_gene	d_gene	CDR3nt	CDR3aa
TRBJ2-1	-	TRBV5-1	TRBD1	TGCGCCAGCAGCTTGGTGCAGGGGGCGGTCGATGAGCAGTTCTTC	CASSLVQGAVDEQFF
TRBJ1-6	-	TRBV11-3	-	TGTGCCAGCAGCTTAGTAGTGGAGACGTCCTATAATTCACCCCTCCACTTT	CASSLVVETSYNSPLHF
TRBJ1-2	-	TRBV4-3	-	TGCGCCAGCAGCCAAGACCAGACCTCAGGGGGCTACACCTTC	CASSQDQTSGGYTF
TRBJ1-1	-	TRBV12-5	TRBD1	TGTGCTAGTGGTTTTAGGGACAGGGATTCGAACACTGAAGCTTTCTTT	CASGFRDRDSNTEAFF
TRBJ1-1	-	TRBV4-1	TRBD1	TGCGCCAGCAGCCACCTACCCGGACAGGGGGGTGAGGACACTGAAGCTTTCTTT	CASSHLPGQGGEDTEAFF
TRBJ2-7	few	TRBV9	-	TGTGCCAGCAGCGTGGGGTCAGGGGACGAGCAGTACTTC	CASSVGSGDEQYF
TRBJ2-7	-	TRBV27	-	TGTGCCAGCAGTTTCGACAGACTCACGGGCGAGCAGTACTTC	CASSFDRLTGEQYF
TRBJ2-3	-	TRBV5-4	TRBD2	TGTGCCAGCAGCTCACCGGGACTAGCGGGGGCTACAAGTTCCACAGATACGCAGTATTTT	CASSSPGLAGATSSTDTQYF
TRBJ2-2	-	TRBV7-2	-	TGTGCCAGCAGCTTAGCATACAGGGATAAGGACACCGGGGAGCTGTTTTTT	CASSLAYRDKDTGELFF
TRBJ2-5	few	TRBV7-9	-	TGTGCCAGCAGCCCTGACCAAGAGACCCAGTACTTC	CASSPDQETQYF
TRBJ1-6	few	TRBV7-2	TRBD1	TGTGCCAGCAGGATCGGACAGGGTCCAGGACCCCTCCACTTT	CASRIGQGPGPLHF
TRBJ1-2	-	TRBV4-1	-	TGCGCCAGCAGCCAAGAAGTAGGACGGACACTATCTAACTATGGCTACACCTTC	CASSQEVGRTLSNYGYTF
TRBJ1-2	-	TRBV27	TRBD1	TGTGCCAGCAGTCCTTGGGTGACAGGGGGTTCCTATGGCTACACCTTC	CASSPWVTGGSYGYTF
TRBJ2-5	-	TRBV13	TRBD1	TGTGCCAGCAGCCTAAGACAGGGTGGAGAGACCCAGTACTTC	CASSLRQGGETQYF
TRBJ1-3	-	TRBV4-3	-	TGCGCCAGCAGCCCGGGGACTCTCTCTGGAAACACCATATATTTT	CASSPGTLSGNTIYF
TRBJ2-2	-	TRBV7-9	TRBD1	TGTGCCAGCAGCTTAAAAGGGGGCGCGGTCACCGGGGAGCTGTTTTTT	CASSLKGGAVTGELFF
TRBJ1-3	-	TRBV19	-	TGTGCCAGTAGTATCTCGGCCGAGGCTGGAAACACCATATATTTT	CASSISAEAGNTIYF
TRBJ2-3	once	TRBV9	-	TGTGCCAGCAGCGTAGCTACGGGATTCACAGATACGCAGTATTTT	CASSVATGFTDTQYF
TRBJ2-7	-	TRBV12-2	-	-	CASRFGSGAPYEQYF
TRBJ1-3	-	TRBV2	-	TGTGCCAGCAGTTATCGGTCGCCTGAGGGAAACACCATATATTTT	CASSYRSPEGNTIYF
TRBJ2-5	-	TRBV5-8	-	TGTGCCAGCAGCGGGGGTAGGGGGATGGTTGAAGAGACCCAGTACTTC	CASSGGRGMVEETQYF
TRBJ1-3	-	TRBV12-5	TRBD1	TGTGCTAGTGGTTTGGTACCGGGACAGGGAGACCCCTCTGGAAACACCATATATTTT	CASGLVPGQGDPSGNTIYF
TRBJ2-5	-	TRBV7-9	TRBD1	TGTGCCAGCAGCTTAGAGGGACAGGGCCAAGAGACCCAGTACTTC	CASSLEGQGQETQYF
TRBJ2-5	-	TRBV7-2	TRBD1	TGTGCCAGCAGCTCGGACAGGGGCCGGGAGACCCAGTACTTC	CASSSDRGRETQYF
TRBJ2-1	-	TRBV4-2	TRBD2	TGTGCCAGCAGCCAAGCCGCAATTACTAGCGGGGGGGCCGGTGAGCAGTTCTTC	CASSQAAITSGGAGEQFF